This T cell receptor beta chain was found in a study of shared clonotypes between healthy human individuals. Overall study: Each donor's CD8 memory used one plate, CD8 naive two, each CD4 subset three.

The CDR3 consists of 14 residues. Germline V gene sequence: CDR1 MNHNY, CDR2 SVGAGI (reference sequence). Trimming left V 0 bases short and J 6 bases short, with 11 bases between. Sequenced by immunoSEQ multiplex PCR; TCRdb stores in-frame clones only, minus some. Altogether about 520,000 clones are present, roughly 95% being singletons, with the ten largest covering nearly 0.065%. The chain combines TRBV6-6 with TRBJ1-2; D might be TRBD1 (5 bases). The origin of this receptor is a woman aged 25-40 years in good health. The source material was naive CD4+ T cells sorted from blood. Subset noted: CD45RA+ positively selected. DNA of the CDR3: TGTGCCAGCAGTTACTCGACGGGGGTCGATGGCTACACCTTC. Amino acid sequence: CASSYSTGVDGYTF.